There are many counts of the clone carrying this TCR beta chain. The antigen remains undetermined. These data originate in a study of CD8 T cells in ankylosing spondylitis. Quantitative 5'-RACE with molecular barcodes was used to make the TCR beta libraries. TCRdb analysed the 5' RACE reads with MiXCR anew, one entry per CDR3 protein. The profile shows hundreds of thousands of distinct CDR3 sequences, 17% of them singletons. V shed 0 bases and J shed 5 bases, with 2 bases lying between them. The germline gives CDR1 SGHAT, CDR2 FQNNGV. The CDR3 contains 12 residues. Study conclusions and caveats: Prior work had noted some motif variants in reactive arthritis blood and synovial fluid. Blood from ankylosing spondylitis patients appeared to carry a characteristic roughly 8-variant TCR beta motif. Within matched ankylosing spondylitis synovial fluid, disease-linked clones were reportedly significantly enriched. Disease-linked clones bore a CD8+ phenotype, appearing relatively rarely in peripheral blood.

The sequence came from a male donor with ankylosing spondylitis. Sequences were obtained from blood, either unsorted or a sorted T cell fraction (not recorded which). The chain recombines TRBV11-2 with TRBJ2-1; D unresolved. The CDR3 loop reads CASSLDDNEQFF. The CDR3 bases are TGTGCCAGCAGCTTAGACGACAATGAGCAGTTCTTC.